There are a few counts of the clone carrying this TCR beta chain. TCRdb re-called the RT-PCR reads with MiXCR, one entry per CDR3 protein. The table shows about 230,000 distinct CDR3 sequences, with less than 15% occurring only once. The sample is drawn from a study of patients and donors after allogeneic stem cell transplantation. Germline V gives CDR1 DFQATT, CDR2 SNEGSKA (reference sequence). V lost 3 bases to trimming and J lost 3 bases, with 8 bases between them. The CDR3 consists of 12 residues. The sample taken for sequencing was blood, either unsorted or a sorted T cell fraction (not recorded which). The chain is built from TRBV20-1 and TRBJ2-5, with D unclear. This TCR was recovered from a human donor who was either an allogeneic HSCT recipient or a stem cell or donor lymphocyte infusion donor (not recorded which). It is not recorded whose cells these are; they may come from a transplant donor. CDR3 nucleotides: TGCAGTGCTAGTACCGGTAAAGAGACCCAGTACTTC. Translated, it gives CSASTGKETQYF.